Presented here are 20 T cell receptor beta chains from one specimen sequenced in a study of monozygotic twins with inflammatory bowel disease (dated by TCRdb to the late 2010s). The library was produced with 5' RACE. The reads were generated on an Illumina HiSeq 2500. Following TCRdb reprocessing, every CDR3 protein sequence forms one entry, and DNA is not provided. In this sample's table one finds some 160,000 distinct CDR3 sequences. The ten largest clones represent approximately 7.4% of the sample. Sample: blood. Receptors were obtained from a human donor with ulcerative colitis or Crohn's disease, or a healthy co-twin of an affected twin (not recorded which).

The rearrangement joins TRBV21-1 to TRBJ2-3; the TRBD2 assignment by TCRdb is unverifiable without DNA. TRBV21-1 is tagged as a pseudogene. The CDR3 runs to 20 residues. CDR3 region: CASSKGATQSGTRRVDTQYF.

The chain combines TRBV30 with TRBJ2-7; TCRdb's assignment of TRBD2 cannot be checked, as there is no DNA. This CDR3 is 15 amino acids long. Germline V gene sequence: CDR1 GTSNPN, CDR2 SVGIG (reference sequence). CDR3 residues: CAWSATGTSSYEQYF.

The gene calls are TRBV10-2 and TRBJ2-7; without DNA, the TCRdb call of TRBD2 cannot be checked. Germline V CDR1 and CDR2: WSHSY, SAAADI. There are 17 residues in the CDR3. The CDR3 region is CASSGSGLAGIFYEQYF.

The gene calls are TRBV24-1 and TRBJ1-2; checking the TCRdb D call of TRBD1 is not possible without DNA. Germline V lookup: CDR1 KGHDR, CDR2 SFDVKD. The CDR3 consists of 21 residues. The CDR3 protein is CATSSAAFRPTGGAKNYGYTF.

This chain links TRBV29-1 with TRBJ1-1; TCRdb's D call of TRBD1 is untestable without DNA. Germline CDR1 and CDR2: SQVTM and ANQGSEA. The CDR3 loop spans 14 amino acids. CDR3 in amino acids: CSAAPKVRNTEAFF.

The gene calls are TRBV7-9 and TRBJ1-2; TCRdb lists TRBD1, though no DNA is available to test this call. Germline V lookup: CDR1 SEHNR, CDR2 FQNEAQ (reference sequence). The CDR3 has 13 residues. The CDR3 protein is CASSSSPPYGYTF.

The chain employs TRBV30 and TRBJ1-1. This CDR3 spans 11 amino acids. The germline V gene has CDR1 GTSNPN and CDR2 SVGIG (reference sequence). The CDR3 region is CAWIPRPEAFF. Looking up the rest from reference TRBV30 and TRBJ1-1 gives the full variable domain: SQTIHQWPATLVQPVGSPLSLECTVEGTSNPNLYWYRQAAGRGLQLLFYSVGIGQISSEVPQNLSASRPQDRQFILSSKKLLLSDSGFYLCAWIPRPEAFFGQGTRLTVV.

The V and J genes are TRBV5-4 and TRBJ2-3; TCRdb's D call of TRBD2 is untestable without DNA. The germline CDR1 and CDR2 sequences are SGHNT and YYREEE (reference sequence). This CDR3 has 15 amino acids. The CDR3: CASSFRSGGADTQYF. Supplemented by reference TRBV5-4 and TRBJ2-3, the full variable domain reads ETGVTQSPTHLIKTRGQQVTLRCSSQSGHNTVSWYQQALGQGPQFIFQYYREEENGRGNFPPRFSGLQFPNYSSELNVNALELDDSALYLCASSFRSGGADTQYFGPGTRLTVL.

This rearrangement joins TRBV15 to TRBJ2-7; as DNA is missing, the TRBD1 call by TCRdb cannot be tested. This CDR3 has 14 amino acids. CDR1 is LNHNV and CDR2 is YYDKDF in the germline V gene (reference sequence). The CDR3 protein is CATSREPGIVEQYF.

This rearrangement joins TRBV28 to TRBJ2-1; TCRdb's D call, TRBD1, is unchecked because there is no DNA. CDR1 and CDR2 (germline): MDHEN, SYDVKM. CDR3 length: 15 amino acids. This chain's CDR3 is CAITLGGSSYNEQFF.

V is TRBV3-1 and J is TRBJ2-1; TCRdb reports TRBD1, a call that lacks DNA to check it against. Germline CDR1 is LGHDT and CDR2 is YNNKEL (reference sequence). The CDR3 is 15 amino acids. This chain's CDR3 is CASSPPLTGNNEQFF.

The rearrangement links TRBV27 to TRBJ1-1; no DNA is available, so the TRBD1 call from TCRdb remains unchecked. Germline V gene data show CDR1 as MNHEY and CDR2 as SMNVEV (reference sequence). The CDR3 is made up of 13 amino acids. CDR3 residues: CASSLNGQPGAFF.

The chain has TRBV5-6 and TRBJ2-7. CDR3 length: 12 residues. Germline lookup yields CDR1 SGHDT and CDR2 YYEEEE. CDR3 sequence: CASSFNHYEQYF.

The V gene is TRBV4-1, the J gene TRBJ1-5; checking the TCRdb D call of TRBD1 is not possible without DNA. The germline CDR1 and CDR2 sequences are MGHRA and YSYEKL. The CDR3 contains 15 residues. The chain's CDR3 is CASSQESQGGEPQHF.

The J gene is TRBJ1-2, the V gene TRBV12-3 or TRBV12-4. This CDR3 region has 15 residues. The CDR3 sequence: CASSFQALTTYGYTF.

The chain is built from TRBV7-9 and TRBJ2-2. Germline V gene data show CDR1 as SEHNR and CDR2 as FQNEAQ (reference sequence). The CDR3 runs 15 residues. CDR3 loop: CASSLVGSDTGELFF. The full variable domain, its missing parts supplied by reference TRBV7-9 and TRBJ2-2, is DTGVSQNPRHKITKRGQNVTFRCDPISEHNRLYWYRQTLGQGPEFLTYFQNEAQLEKSRLLSDRFSAERPKGSFSTLEIQRTEQGDSAMYLCASSLVGSDTGELFFGEGSRLTVL.

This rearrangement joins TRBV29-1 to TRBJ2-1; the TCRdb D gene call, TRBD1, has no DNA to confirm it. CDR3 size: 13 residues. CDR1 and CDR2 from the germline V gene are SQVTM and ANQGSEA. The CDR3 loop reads CSGGGDTYNEQFF.

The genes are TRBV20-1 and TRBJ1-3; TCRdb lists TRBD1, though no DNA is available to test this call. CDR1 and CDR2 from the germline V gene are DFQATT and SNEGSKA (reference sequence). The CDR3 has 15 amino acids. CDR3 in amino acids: CSAPTLGGSGNTIYF.

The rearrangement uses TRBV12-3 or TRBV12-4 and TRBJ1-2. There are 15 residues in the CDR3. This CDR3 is CASSFGGCRDYGYTF.

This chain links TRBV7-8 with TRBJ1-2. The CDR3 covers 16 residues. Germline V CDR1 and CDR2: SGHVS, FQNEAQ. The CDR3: CASSQKRRRVNYGYTF.